Below are 26 T cell receptor beta chains sequenced from a single sample in a study of cytomegalovirus exposure and HLA in healthy donors. PCR amplification relied on 60 Vbeta primers (plus 13 Jbeta primers). Profiled with immunoSEQ multiplex PCR; TCRdb holds only in-frame clones, not every one. The sample holds about 130,000 clones, roughly 83% seen once. Sequenced sample: PBMCs. All receptors come from a man aged 18-30 years in good health and CMV-seropositive.

J is TRBJ2-7 and V is TRBV7-8; D is undetermined. The CDR3 spans 12 residues. The V and J ends lost 4 bases and 2 bases respectively, with 6 bases between them. Germline V gives CDR1 SGHVS, CDR2 FQNEAQ. The CDR3: CASSSPAYEQYF. In DNA form, the CDR3 reads TGTGCCAGCAGCTCCCCGGCCTACGAGCAGTACTTC.

The chain combines TRBV11-1 with TRBJ2-7; a possible D gene is TRBD2 (6 bases). Trimming took off 6 bases at V and 0 bases at J, with 12 bases between the two ends. This CDR3 has 14 residues. Germline V gene lookup returns CDR1 SGHAT and CDR2 FQDESV (reference sequence). The CDR3 here is CASRGTDNSYEQYF. CDR3 bases: TGTGCCAGCAGGGGGACTGACAACTCCTACGAGCAGTACTTC.

The chain couples TRBV4-2 to TRBJ1-3, with a tentative D call TRBD1 (6 bases). This CDR3 spans 20 amino acids. Looked up from germline, CDR1 is LGHNA and CDR2 is YNFKEQ. V lost 0 bases and J 0 bases, leaving 21 bases between the germline ends. CDR3 bases: TGTGCCAGCAGCCAAGATCTGGCAGGGGCGATAAGAGACTCTGGAAACACCATATATTTT. This translates into CASSQDLAGAIRDSGNTIYF.

A word on this clone: A junction boundary mismatches the germline segment, possibly from a read error. This sequence joins TRBV7-9 and TRBJ2-7; possibly TRBD2 for D (6 bases). The CDR3 totals 14 residues. Germline loops: CDR1 SEHNR, CDR2 FQNEAQ (reference sequence). DNA for the CDR3: TGTACCAGCAGCTTCGGGGGATCTACGGGCGAGCAGTACTTC. Protein sequence: CTSSFGGSTGEQYF.

DNA of the CDR3: TGCGCCAGCAGCACCGGACAGGCCCAAGAGACCCAGTACTTC. Translated, it gives CASSTGQAQETQYF. The chain couples TRBV5-1 to TRBJ2-5; 7 bases fit TRBD1. This CDR3 spans 14 amino acids. Looked up from germline, CDR1 is SGHRS and CDR2 is YFSETQ. With V trimmed by 4 bases and J by 1 base, 4 bases remained unmatched.

This chain links TRBV7-2 with TRBJ1-3, with a possible D match to TRBD1 (5 bases). V lost 5 bases and J 0 bases, leaving 8 bases between the germline ends. The length of the CDR3 is 14 residues. In germline, CDR1 is SGHTA, CDR2 FQGNSA. The CDR3 sequence: CASSNRISGNTIYF. As DNA, the CDR3 is TGTGCCAGCAGCAACAGGATCTCTGGAAACACCATATATTTT. The full variable domain, rest sourced from reference TRBV7-2 and TRBJ1-3, is GAGVSQSPSNKVTEKGKDVELRCDPISGHTALYWYRQSLGQGLEFLIYFQGNSAPDKSGLPSDRFSAERTGGSVSTLTIQRTQQEDSAVYLCASSNRISGNTIYFGEGSWLTVV.

The chain employs TRBV6-1 and TRBJ2-1; D may be TRBD1 (6 bases). V lost 7 bases and J lost 3, with 16 bases in between. This CDR3 has 15 amino acids. Germline V lookup: CDR1 MNHNS, CDR2 SASEGT. The CDR3 DNA reads TGTGCCAGCAAAACTACAGGGTGGGGCTACAATGAGCAGTTCTTC. Translation: CASKTTGWGYNEQFF.

This chain joins TRBV29-1 and TRBJ1-1, with unresolved D. The V end was cut by 6 bases, the J end by 2 bases, with 16 bases between. Per the germline V gene, CDR1 is SQVTM and CDR2 is ANQGSEA. The CDR3 loop spans 14 amino acids. The CDR3 reads CSVPQGSGNTEAFF. The DNA for the CDR3 is TGCAGCGTCCCTCAAGGGAGCGGCAACACTGAAGCTTTCTTT. The full variable domain, in which reference TRBV29-1 and TRBJ1-1 provide the parts outside the CDR3, is SAVISQKPSRDICQRGTSLTIQCQVDSQVTMMFWYRQQPGQSLTLIATANQGSEATYESGFVIDKFPISRPNLTFSTLTVSNMSPEDSSIYLCSVPQGSGNTEAFFGQGTRLTVV.

V gene TRBV4-1 combines with J gene TRBJ1-4; D is uncertain. Trimming cost V 1 base and J 0 bases, with 9 bases left between them. This CDR3 has 16 residues. From germline, CDR1 is MGHRA and CDR2 YSYEKL. The CDR3 nucleotides are TGCGCCAGCAGCCAAGTCAAGCTTGCAACTAATGAAAAACTGTTTTTT. As protein: CASSQVKLATNEKLFF.

The CDR3 coding sequence is TGCGCCAGGAACAACAGGGATGGGAGCACAGATACGCAGTATTTT. Its protein is CARNNRDGSTDTQYF. The chain couples TRBV23-1 to TRBJ2-3; weak D call: TRBD1 (6 bases). TRBV23-1 carries the ORF label, with uncertain function. This CDR3 is built from 15 residues. V lost 9 bases and J 0 bases, leaving 16 bases between the germline ends.

The gene calls are TRBV27 and TRBJ2-3; D not resolved. CDR1 is MNHEY and CDR2 is SMNVEV in the germline V gene (reference sequence). V lost 4 bases to trimming and J lost 3 bases, with 8 bases between them. The CDR3 is 13 residues long. The DNA for the CDR3 is TGTGCCAGCAGTTGGGCAGGAACAGATACGCAGTATTTT. Protein: CASSWAGTDTQYF.

This clone has only a few counts. The genes are TRBV6-1 and TRBJ2-3; D ambiguous. The germline V gene has CDR1 MNHNS and CDR2 SASEGT. Trimming took 2 bases from V and 5 from J, leaving 8 bases between them. The CDR3 length is 13 residues. The CDR3 DNA reads as TGTGCCAGCAGTGAAAATGGCGGAGATACGCAGTATTTT. Its protein is CASSENGGDTQYF.

CDR3 DNA: TGTGCCAGCAGTTTATTGAGCAGGGTGTCCCACAATGAGCAGTTCTTC. Translated: CASSLLSRVSHNEQFF. The rearrangement links TRBV28 to TRBJ2-1, with D possibly TRBD1 on 5 matching bases. The CDR3 is 16 residues long. Trimming took off 1 base at V and 5 bases at J, with 15 bases between the two ends. The germline CDR1 and CDR2 sequences are MDHEN and SYDVKM.

The gene calls are TRBV27 and TRBJ1-1, with D possibly TRBD1 on 5 matching bases. Germline V lookup: CDR1 MNHEY, CDR2 SMNVEV (reference sequence). There are 15 residues in the CDR3. Between the trimmed V and J ends, which lost 4 bases and 4 bases, there was a span of 16 bases. CDR3 in amino acids: CASSSHRGESTEAFF. CDR3 DNA sequence: TGTGCCAGCAGTTCCCACCGGGGGGAAAGCACTGAAGCTTTCTTT.

V gene TRBV28 combines with J gene TRBJ1-5, with D hard to call. The CDR3 totals 18 residues. Germline values: CDR1 MDHEN, CDR2 SYDVKM. V was pared by 2 bases and J by 1 base, with 18 bases between. CDR3 loop: CASSLAAGGSGSNQPQHF. Here the CDR3 DNA reads TGTGCCAGCAGTTTAGCTGCAGGAGGGTCGGGAAGCAATCAGCCCCAGCATTTT.

This rearrangement joins TRBV30 to TRBJ2-7, with a possible D match to TRBD1 (5 bases). CDR1 GTSNPN and CDR2 SVGIG come from the germline V gene (reference sequence). V lost 2 bases, J lost 2 bases, and 10 bases lay in between. This CDR3 has 13 residues. CDR3: CAWSLDRTYEQYF. The CDR3 nucleotides are TGTGCCTGGAGTTTAGACAGAACCTACGAGCAGTACTTC.

The chain has TRBV30 and TRBJ2-3; the D gene is possibly TRBD2 (5 bases). CDR1 GTSNPN and CDR2 SVGIG come from the germline V gene (reference sequence). The length of the CDR3 is 14 residues. V lost 1 base to trimming and J lost 1 base, with 9 bases between them. The CDR3 is CAWSATRGTDTQYF. The CDR3 DNA reads as TGTGCCTGGAGTGCCACGCGGGGCACAGATACGCAGTATTTT.

This rearrangement joins TRBV6-6 to TRBJ1-5; possibly TRBD1 for D (6 bases). There are 16 residues in the CDR3. V was trimmed by 2 bases and J by 0 bases, leaving 11 bases between them. In germline, CDR1 is MNHNY, CDR2 SVGAGI (reference sequence). The CDR3 region is CASSYGVQGSNQPQHF. CDR3 nucleotides: TGTGCCAGCAGTTACGGGGTACAGGGTAGCAATCAGCCCCAGCATTTT.

This chain joins TRBV27 and TRBJ1-1; 7 bases agree with TRBD1. After removal of 4 bases from V and 4 bases from J, the junction contained 6 bases not matched to a gene. The CDR3 runs to 14 residues. CDR1 is MNHEY and CDR2 is SMNVEV in the germline V gene (reference sequence). This CDR3 is CASSYTGAGTEAFF. The DNA for the CDR3 is TGTGCCAGCAGTTACACAGGGGCTGGCACTGAAGCTTTCTTT.

The sample holds a few counts of this clone. V is TRBV28 and J is TRBJ2-1; 15 nucleotides align to TRBD2. The length of the CDR3 is 13 residues. Trimming cost V 8 bases and J 15 bases; bases outside gene matches: 8. From germline, CDR1 is MDHEN and CDR2 SYDVKM. DNA for the CDR3: TGTGCCAGCGGACGGACTAGCGGGGGGGCCCCGTTCTTC. Protein sequence: CASGRTSGGAPFF.

This chain joins TRBV6-5 and TRBJ2-5, with D tentatively TRBD2 (7 bases). The ends were cut back, 0 bases at V and 1 base at J, with 9 bases in the middle. Germline values: CDR1 MNHEY, CDR2 SVGAGI. The CDR3 runs to 15 residues. The DNA of the CDR3 is TGTGCCAGCAGTTACTCGGGGGGGCTCCAAGAGACCCAGTACTTC. It codes for CASSYSGGLQETQYF.

The V and J genes are TRBV4-1 and TRBJ2-7; no clear D. V was trimmed by 3 bases and J by 1 base, leaving 13 bases between them. The CDR3 spans 15 residues. The germline gives CDR1 MGHRA, CDR2 YSYEKL. The CDR3: CASSQGVGLSYEQYF. Written as DNA, the CDR3 is TGCGCCAGCAGCCAGGGTGTGGGCCTTTCCTACGAGCAGTACTTC.

The CDR3 DNA reads as TGTGCCAGCAGCAAGACCAGGGAGCAGTACTTC. As protein: CASSKTREQYF. The rearrangement joins TRBV5-6 to TRBJ2-7; D not resolved. V lost 4 bases and J 7 bases, leaving 9 bases between the germline ends. The CDR3 loop spans 11 amino acids. Germline V gives CDR1 SGHDT, CDR2 YYEEEE.

In DNA form, the CDR3 reads TGTGCCAGCAGCCAAGAGGACTGGACCTACGAGCAGTACTTC. This gives the protein CASSQEDWTYEQYF. The V gene is TRBV4-2, the J gene TRBJ2-7, with D maybe TRBD2 (5 bases). Trimming cost V 0 bases and J 2 bases, with 8 bases left between them. Germline CDR1 LGHNA, CDR2 YNFKEQ. The length of the CDR3 is 14 residues.

This clone was counted only a few times. This rearrangement joins TRBV4-1 to TRBJ2-2; D might be TRBD1 (6 bases). The ends were cut back, 3 bases at V and 4 bases at J, with 18 bases in the middle. This CDR3 is built from 17 residues. Per germline, CDR1 MGHRA and CDR2 YSYEKL. DNA of the CDR3: TGCGCCAGCAGCCAGGGGCAGGGGCCCTCGTCCACCGGGGAGCTGTTTTTT. Its protein is CASSQGQGPSSTGELFF.

The chain carries TRBV2 and TRBJ1-2; tentatively, D is TRBD1 (5 bases). CDR3 length: 16 amino acids. V was trimmed by 2 bases and J by 5 bases, leaving 18 bases between them. The V gene's germline CDR1 is SNHLY and CDR2 FYNNEI. The DNA of the CDR3 is TGTGCCAGCAGTGAAATGCGTTCAGGGACTAGGTATGGCTACACCTTC. It translates to CASSEMRSGTRYGYTF.